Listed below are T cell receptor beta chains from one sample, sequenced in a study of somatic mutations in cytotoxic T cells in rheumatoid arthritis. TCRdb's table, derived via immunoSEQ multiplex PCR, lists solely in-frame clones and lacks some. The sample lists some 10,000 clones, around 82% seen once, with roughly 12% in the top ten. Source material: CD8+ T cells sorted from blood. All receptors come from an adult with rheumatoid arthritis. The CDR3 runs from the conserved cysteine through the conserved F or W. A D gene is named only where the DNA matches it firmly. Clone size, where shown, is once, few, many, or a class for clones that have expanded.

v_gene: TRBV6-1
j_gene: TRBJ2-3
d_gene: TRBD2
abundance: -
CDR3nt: TGTGCCAGCAGTGAAGTTAGCGGGGGGGCAGATACGCAGTATTTT
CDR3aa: CASSEVSGGADTQYF

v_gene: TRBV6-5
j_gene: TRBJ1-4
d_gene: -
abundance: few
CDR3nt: TGTGCCAGCAGTTCGGACAGAACTAATGAAAAACTGTTTTTT
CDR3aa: CASSSDRTNEKLFF

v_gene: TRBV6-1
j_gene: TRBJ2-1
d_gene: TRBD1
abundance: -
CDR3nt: TGTGCCAGCAGTCCCAGGGACAGCTCCTACAATGAGCAGTTCTTC
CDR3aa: CASSPRDSSYNEQFF

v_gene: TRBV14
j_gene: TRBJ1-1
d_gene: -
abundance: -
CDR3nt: TGTGCCAGCAGCCAAGACCTCTCGGCAGGGGTCACTGAAGCTTTCTTT
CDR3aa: CASSQDLSAGVTEAFF

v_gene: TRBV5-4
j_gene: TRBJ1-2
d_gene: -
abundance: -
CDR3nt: TGTGCCAGCAGCTTGTCAGGCCAGCCCTATGGCTACACCTTC
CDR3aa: CASSLSGQPYGYTF

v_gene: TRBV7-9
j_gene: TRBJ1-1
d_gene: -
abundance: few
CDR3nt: TGTGCCAGCAGCCCTGGGCCGGAGACTGAAGCTTTCTTT
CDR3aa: CASSPGPETEAFF

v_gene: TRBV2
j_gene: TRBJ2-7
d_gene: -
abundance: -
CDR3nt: TGTGCCAGCACCCTGACCCAAGAATACGAGCAGTACTTC
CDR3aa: CASTLTQEYEQYF

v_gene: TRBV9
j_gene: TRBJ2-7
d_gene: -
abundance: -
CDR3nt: TGTGCCAGCAGCGCAGGGGCACCTTCCTACGAGCAGTACTTC
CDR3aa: CASSAGAPSYEQYF

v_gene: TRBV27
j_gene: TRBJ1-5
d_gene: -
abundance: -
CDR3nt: TGTGCCAGCAGTCATAGGGGTCCGGATCAGCCCCAGCATTTT
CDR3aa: CASSHRGPDQPQHF

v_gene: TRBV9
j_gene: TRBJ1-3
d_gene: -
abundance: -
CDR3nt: TGTGCCAGCAGCGTAGGGGGGGACACCATATATTTT
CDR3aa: CASSVGGDTIYF

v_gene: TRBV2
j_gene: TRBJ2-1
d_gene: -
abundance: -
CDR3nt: TGTGCCAGCAGTGTTGATAGCTCCTACAATGAGCAGTTCTTC
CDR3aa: CASSVDSSYNEQFF

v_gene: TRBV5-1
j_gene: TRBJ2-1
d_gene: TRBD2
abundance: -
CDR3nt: TGCGCCAGCAGCCTGGAGCGGGGGGCATACAATGAGCAGTTCTTC
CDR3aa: CASSLERGAYNEQFF

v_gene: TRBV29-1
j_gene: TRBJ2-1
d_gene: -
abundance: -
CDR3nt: TGCAGCGTTGAGTACGGGGGCTACAATGAGCAGTTCTTC
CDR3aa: CSVEYGGYNEQFF

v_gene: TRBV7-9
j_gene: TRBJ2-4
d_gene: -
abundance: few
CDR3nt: TGTGCCAGCAGCAAGGGGGGCCACATTCAGTACTTC
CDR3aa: CASSKGGHIQYF

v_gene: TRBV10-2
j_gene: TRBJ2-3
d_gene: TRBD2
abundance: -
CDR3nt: TGCGCCAGCAGCGAGACTAGCGGGGGGGTTCCTAGCACAGATACGCAGTATTTT
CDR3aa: CASSETSGGVPSTDTQYF

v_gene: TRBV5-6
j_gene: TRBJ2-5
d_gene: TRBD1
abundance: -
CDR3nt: TGTGCCAGCACCATTGTACAGGGGTTGGAGACCCAGTACTTC
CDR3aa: CASTIVQGLETQYF

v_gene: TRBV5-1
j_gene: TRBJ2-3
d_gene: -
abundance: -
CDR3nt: TGCGCCAGCAGCAGCTCCGCGACTAGCACAGATACGCAGTATTTT
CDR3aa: CASSSSATSTDTQYF

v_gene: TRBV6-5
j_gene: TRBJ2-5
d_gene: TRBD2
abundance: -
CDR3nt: TGTGCCAGCCACCCACACGGGGGGGGAGGGGAGACCCAGTACTTC
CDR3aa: CASHPHGGGGETQYF

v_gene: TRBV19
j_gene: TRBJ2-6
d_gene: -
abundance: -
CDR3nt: TGTGCCAGTAGTTACTGGGCGTCTGGGGCCAACGTCCTGACTTTC
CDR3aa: CASSYWASGANVLTF

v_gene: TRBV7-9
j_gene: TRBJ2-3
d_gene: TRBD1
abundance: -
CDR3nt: TGTGCCAGCATCACCCGGGACAGGGGGACAGATACGCAGTATTTT
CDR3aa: CASITRDRGTDTQYF

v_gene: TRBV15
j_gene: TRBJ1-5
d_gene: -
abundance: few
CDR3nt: TGTGCCACCAGCAGACTAATGACCAGCAATCAGCCCCAGCATTTT
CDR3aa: CATSRLMTSNQPQHF

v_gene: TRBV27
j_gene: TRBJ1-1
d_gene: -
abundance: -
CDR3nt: TGTGCCAGCAGTTCCTACCCGGGGGCTGAAGCTTTCTTT
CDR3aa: CASSSYPGAEAFF

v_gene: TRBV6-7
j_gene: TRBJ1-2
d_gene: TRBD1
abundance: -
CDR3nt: TGTGCCAGCAGTAATCCGGGACAGGGTGGCTATGGCTACACCTTC
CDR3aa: CASSNPGQGGYGYTF

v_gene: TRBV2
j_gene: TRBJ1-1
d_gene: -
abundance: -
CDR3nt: TGTGCCAGCAGTGAATGGGGAGGGGTTCCTGAAGCTTTCTTT
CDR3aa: CASSEWGGVPEAFF

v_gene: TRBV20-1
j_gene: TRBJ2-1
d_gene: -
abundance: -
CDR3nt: TGCAGTGCGATAAATAGTGGGGAGCAGTTCTTC
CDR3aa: CSAINSGEQFF

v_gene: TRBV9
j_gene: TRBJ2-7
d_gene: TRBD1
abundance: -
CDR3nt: TGTGCCAGCAGCGTGGGACAGGAGCCCTACGAGCAGTACTTC
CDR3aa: CASSVGQEPYEQYF

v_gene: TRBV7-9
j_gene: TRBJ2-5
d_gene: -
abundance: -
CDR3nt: TGTGCCAGCAGCTTCAACGACCAAGAGACCCAGTACTTC
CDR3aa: CASSFNDQETQYF

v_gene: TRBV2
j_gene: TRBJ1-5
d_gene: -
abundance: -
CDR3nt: TGTGCCAGCAGCGAGGGGTATAGCAATCAGCCCCAGCATTTT
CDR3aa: CASSEGYSNQPQHF

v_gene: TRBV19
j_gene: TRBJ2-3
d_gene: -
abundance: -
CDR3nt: TGTGCCAGTTCGACAGTTAGCACAGATACGCAGTATTTT
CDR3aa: CASSTVSTDTQYF

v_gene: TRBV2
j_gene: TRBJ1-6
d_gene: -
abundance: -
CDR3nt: TGTGCCAGCAGCGAGTCAGGGAGCTCCTATAATTCACCCCTCCACTTT
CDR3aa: CASSESGSSYNSPLHF

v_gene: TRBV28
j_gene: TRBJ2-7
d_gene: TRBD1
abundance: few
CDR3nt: TGTGCCAGCAGTACCTTTGGACAGGGGCCAGGGTACGAGCAGTACTTC
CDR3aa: CASSTFGQGPGYEQYF

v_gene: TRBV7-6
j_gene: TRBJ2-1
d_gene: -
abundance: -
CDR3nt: TGTGCCAGCAGCTTAGCGAGCGGGTCGAGCTCCTACAATGAGCAGTTCTTC
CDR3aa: CASSLASGSSSYNEQFF

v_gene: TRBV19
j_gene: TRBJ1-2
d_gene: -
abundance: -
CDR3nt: TGTGCCAGTAGTATAGGTTACAGCCGCTACACCTTC
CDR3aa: CASSIGYSRYTF

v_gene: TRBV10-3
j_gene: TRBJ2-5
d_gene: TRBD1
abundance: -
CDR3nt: TGTGCCATCAGTGAGTCCGGACAGGGAGAAGAGACCCAGTACTTC
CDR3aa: CAISESGQGEETQYF

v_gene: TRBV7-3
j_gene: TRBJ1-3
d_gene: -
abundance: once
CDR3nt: TGTGCCAGCAGCTTAACGGGGTCTGGAAACACCATATATTTT
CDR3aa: CASSLTGSGNTIYF

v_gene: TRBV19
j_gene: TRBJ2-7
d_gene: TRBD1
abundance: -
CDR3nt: TGTGCCAGTAGCAGGGGGTTCAACCACGAGCAGTACTTC
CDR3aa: CASSRGFNHEQYF

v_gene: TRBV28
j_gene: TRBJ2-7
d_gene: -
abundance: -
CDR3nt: TGTGCCAGCAGTCTACAGTACGAGCAGTACTTC
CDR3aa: CASSLQYEQYF

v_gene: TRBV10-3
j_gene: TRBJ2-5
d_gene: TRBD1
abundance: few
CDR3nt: TGTGCCATCAGTGAGAATGGACAGGGTGGGGAGACCCAGTACTTC
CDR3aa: CAISENGQGGETQYF

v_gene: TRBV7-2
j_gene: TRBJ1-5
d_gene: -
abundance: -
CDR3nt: TGTGCCAGCAGCTTATGGTACAGGGAATGGAATAGCAATCAGCCCCAGCATTTT
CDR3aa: CASSLWYREWNSNQPQHF

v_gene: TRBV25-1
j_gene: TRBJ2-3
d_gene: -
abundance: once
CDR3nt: TGTGCCAGCAGTGAATTGGGAGGAGATACGCAGTATTTT
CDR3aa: CASSELGGDTQYF

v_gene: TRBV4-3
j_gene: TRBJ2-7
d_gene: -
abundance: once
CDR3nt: TGCGCCAGCAGCCAAGATCCAGGGGGGGCAACCTACGAGCAGTACTTC
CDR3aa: CASSQDPGGATYEQYF

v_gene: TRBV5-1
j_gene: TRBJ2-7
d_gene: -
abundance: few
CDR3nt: TGCGCCAGCAGCTTGGCAGGGAACGCGCACGAGCAGTACTTC
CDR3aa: CASSLAGNAHEQYF

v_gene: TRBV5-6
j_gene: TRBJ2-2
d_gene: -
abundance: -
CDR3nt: TGTGCCAGCAGCTTGCCCGGGGGGAACACCGGGGAGCTGTTTTTT
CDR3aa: CASSLPGGNTGELFF

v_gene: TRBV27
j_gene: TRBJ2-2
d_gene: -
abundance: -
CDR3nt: TGTGCCAGCAGTTTATTTCCTAGCGCTTACACCGGGGAGCTGTTTTTT
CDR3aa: CASSLFPSAYTGELFF

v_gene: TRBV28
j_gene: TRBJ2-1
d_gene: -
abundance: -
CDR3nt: TGTGCCAGCAGTTCGGAGGGGGGAAGCTCCTACAATGAGCAGTTCTTC
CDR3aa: CASSSEGGSSYNEQFF

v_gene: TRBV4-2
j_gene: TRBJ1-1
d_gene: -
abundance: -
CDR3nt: TGTGCCAGCAGCCAAGAAGGCAGGCCAAACACTGAAGCTTTCTTT
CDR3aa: CASSQEGRPNTEAFF

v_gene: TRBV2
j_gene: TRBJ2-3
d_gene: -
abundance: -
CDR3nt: TGTGCCAGCGGGTCGTCAGATACGCAGTATTTT
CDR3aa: CASGSSDTQYF

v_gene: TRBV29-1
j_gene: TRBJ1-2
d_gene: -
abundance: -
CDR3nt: TGCAGCGTTGAAGGTCCTTTTTATGGCTACACCTTC
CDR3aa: CSVEGPFYGYTF

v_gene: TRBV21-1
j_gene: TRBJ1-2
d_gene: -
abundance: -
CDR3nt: TGTGCCAATGCAGGGAAAGTAAATGGCTACACCTTC
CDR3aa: CANAGKVNGYTF

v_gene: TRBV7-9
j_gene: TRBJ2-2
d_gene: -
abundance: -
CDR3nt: TGTGCCAGCAGCTTAGTCAGGGGAGCGAACACCGGGGAGCTGTTTTTT
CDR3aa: CASSLVRGANTGELFF

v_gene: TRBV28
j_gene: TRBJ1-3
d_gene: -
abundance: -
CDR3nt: TGTGCCAGCAGACCCGAAACAGGCCTTCGAGGAAACACCATATATTTT
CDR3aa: CASRPETGLRGNTIYF

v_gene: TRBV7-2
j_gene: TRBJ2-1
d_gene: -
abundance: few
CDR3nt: TGTGCCAGCAGCCCCATCCCGGGGTCCTACAATGAGCAGTTCTTC
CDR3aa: CASSPIPGSYNEQFF